This T cell receptor (beta chain) was identified during a study of T cell repertoires in cytomegalovirus infection. Study-wide context: Public TCR beta signature analysis indicated the presence of both CMV infection and matching HLA type. Study results and limitations: Across the ex vivo response, the dominant clonotypes were HLA-C-restricted CMV-specific TCR beta clonotypes.

The sample holds many counts of this clonotype. Its matching antigen is unknown. A single record per CDR3 protein comes from TCRdb applying MiXCR to the reads. The sample includes approximately 200,000 distinct CDR3 sequences, over 20% of them seen just once. The germline V and J ends were trimmed by 3 bases and 0 bases, with 9 bases remaining between them. The CDR3 is made up of 14 amino acids. The genes are TRBV12-3 or TRBV12-4 and TRBJ2-7, with a weak D call TRBD1 (6 bases). The sequence was obtained from a human donor in good health (CMV status not recorded). Some clones in this sample may be carry-over from other donors' samples. The sample comprised CD8+ T cells from PBMCs. The chain's CDR3 is CASSFGDNSYEQYF. The CDR3 nucleotides are TGTGCCAGCAGTTTTGGGGACAACTCCTACGAGCAGTACTTC.